This T cell receptor (beta chain) comes out of a study of blood T cell repertoires in COVID-19. Study in general: Nucleic acid was either cDNA or gDNA, and it came from T cells, B-cell-depleted T cells, or PBMCs.

This clone was found once. The CDR3 is 15 amino acids. The ends lost 7 bases at V and 1 base at J; junction bases unmatched: 8. Germline loops: CDR1 LGHDT, CDR2 YNNKEL (reference sequence). The repertoire was sequenced with immunoSEQ multiplex PCR; TCRdb's copy has only in-frame clones and lacks some. The sample lists under 15,000 clones; over 60% were seen once. Patients at the Seattle site were enrolled during active infection and followed longitudinally. This chain connects TRBV3-1 (or the pseudogene TRBV3-2) to TRBJ2-3; 7 nucleotides line up with TRBD2. The origin of this receptor is a man between 60 and 70 years old with COVID-19, enrolled during active disease. The sample consisted of peripheral blood. DNA of the CDR3: TGTGCCAGCACCAGTATAGCGGGTGGCACAGATACGCAGTATTTT. Its protein is CASTSIAGGTDTQYF.